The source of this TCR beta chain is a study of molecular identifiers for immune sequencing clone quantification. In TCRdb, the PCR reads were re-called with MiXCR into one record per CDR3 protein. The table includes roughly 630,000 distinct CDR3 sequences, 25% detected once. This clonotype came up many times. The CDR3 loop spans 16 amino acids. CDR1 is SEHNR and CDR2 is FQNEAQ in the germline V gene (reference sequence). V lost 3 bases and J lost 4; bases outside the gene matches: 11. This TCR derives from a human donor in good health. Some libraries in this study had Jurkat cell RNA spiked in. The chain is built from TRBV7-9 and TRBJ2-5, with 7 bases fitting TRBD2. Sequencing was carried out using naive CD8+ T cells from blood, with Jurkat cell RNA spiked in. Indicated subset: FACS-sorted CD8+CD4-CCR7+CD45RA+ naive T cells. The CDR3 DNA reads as TGTGCCAGCAGCTTCCAAGTCGTGGCTAGCGGAGAGACCCAGTACTTC. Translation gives CASSFQVVASGETQYF.